This T cell receptor (beta chain) was recorded in a study of control samples from healthy donors and cancer patients. Measured with immunoSEQ multiplex PCR; TCRdb has only the in-frame clones, and not every one. The table lists around 180,000 clones, roughly 88% of them singletons. The germline CDR1 and CDR2 sequences are MDHEN and SYDVKM. This CDR3 contains 15 residues. Trimming shortened V by 5 bases and J by 4 bases, and 17 bases separated the two germline ends. The sample taken for sequencing was blood. This receptor was taken from a woman aged 30 to 39 in good health. This sequence joins TRBV28 and TRBJ1-1; tentative D call: TRBD1 (5 bases). This CDR3 reads CASSLPGTSGTEAFF. CDR3 coding DNA: TGTGCCAGCAGTCTCCCTGGGACCTCGGGCACTGAAGCTTTCTTT.